This T cell receptor (beta chain) was documented in a study of control samples from healthy donors and cancer patients. The data were produced by immunoSEQ multiplex PCR, yet TCRdb's version contains in-frame clones alone and is incomplete. Here the sample spans about 140,000 clones, around 90% being singletons. The germline CDR1 and CDR2 sequences are SGHRS and YFSETQ. Trimming took off 1 base at V and 8 bases at J, with 12 bases between the two ends. The CDR3 contains 13 residues. In regard to this clone: Other DNA sequences in the sample encode the same CDR3.

This sequence originates from a man between 18 and 35 years old in good health. This chain joins TRBV5-1 and TRBJ1-2, with D hard to call. Input material: blood. In DNA form, the CDR3 reads TGCGCCAGCAGCTTGTCCCCGGGCTCGGGCTACACCTTC. Translating it yields CASSLSPGSGYTF.